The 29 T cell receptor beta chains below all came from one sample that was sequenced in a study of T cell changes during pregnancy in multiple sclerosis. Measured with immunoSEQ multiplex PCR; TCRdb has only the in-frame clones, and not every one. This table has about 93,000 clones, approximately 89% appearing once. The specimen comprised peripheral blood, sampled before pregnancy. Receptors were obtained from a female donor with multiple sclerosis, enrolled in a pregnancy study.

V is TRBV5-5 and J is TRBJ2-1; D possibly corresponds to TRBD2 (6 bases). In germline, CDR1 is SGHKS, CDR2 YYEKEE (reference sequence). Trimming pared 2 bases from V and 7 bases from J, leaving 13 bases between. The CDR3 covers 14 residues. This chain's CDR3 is CASSFFGGSNEQFF. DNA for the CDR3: TGTGCCAGCAGCTTCTTCGGGGGTAGTAATGAGCAGTTCTTC.

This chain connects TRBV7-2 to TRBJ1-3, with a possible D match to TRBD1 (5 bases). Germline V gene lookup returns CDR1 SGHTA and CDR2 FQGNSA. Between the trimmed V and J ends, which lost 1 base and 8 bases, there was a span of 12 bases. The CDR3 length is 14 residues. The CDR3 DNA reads TGTGCCAGCAGCTTAGTGTCCAGGGAGGACACCATATATTTT. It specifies CASSLVSREDTIYF.

The CDR3 protein is CASSEGYSNQPQHF. In DNA form, the CDR3 reads TGTGCCAGCAGTGAAGGTTATAGCAATCAGCCCCAGCATTTT. The rearrangement uses TRBV2 and TRBJ1-5; D is uncertain. Looked up from germline, CDR1 is SNHLY and CDR2 is FYNNEI. Trimming cost V 1 base and J 0 bases, with 4 bases left between them. The CDR3 loop spans 14 amino acids.

The CDR3 reads CASSRQGGYGYTF. CDR3 sequence (DNA): TGTGCCAGCAGTCGACAGGGTGGGTATGGCTACACCTTC. This chain uses TRBV2 with TRBJ1-2; 7 bases line up with TRBD1. The CDR3 consists of 13 residues. V was pared by 5 bases and J by 5 bases, with 5 bases of the junction left unmatched. Germline V lookup: CDR1 SNHLY, CDR2 FYNNEI.

DNA for the CDR3: TGTGCCAGCAGCTCCAGTCTGAACACTGAAGCTTTCTTT. Its protein is CASSSSLNTEAFF. This chain links TRBV7-2 with TRBJ1-1; D gene unclear. V lost 4 bases and J 0 bases, leaving 6 bases between the germline ends. CDR1 is SGHTA, CDR2 FQGNSA, per germline. The CDR3 consists of 13 residues.

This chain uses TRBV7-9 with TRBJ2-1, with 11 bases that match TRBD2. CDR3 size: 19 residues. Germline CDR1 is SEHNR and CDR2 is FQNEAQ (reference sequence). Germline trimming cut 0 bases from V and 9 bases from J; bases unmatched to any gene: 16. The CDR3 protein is CASSLALAGGMGVGGEQFF. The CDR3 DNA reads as TGTGCCAGCAGCTTAGCGCTAGCGGGAGGAATGGGGGTGGGGGGTGAGCAGTTCTTC.

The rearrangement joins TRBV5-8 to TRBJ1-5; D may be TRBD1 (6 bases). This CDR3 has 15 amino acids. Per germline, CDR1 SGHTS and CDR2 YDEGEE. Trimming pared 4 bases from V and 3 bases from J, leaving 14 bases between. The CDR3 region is CASSGLTGPNQPQHF. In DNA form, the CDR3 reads TGTGCCAGCAGCGGACTCACAGGGCCCAATCAGCCCCAGCATTTT.

This CDR3 is CASSARSGANTGELFF. The CDR3 region has the DNA TGTGCCAGCAGCGCCCGATCAGGGGCGAACACCGGGGAGCTGTTTTTT. The chain couples TRBV9 to TRBJ2-2; possible D gene TRBD1, 6 bases. The CDR3 is 16 amino acids. The V end lost 3 bases, the J end lost 0 bases, and 12 bases lay between the germline ends. Germline CDR1 and CDR2: SGDLS and YYNGEE.

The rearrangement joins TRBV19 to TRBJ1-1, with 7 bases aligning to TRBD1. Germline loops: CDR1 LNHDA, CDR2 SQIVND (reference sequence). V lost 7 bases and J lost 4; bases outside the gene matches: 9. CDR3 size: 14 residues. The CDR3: CASIKRGHGTEAFF. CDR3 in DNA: TGTGCCAGTATCAAGAGGGGGCATGGCACTGAAGCTTTCTTT.

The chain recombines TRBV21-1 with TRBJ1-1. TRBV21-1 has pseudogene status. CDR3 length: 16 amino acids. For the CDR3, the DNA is TGTGCCAGCAGCAAAGCGTGGGAGACGGGTAACACTGAAGCTTTCTTT. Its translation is CASSKAWETGNTEAFF.

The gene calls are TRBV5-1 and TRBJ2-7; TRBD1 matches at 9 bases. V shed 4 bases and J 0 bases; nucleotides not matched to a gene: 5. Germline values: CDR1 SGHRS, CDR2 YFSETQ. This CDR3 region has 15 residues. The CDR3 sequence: CASSNGQGYSYEQYF. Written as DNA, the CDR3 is TGCGCCAGCAGCAATGGACAGGGGTACTCCTACGAGCAGTACTTC.

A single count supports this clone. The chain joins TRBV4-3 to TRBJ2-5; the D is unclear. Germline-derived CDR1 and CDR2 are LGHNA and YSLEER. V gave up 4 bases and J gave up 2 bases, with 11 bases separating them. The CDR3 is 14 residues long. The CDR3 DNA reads TGCGCCAGCAGCCTAAGCACAGCTCAAGAGACCCAGTACTTC. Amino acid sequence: CASSLSTAQETQYF.

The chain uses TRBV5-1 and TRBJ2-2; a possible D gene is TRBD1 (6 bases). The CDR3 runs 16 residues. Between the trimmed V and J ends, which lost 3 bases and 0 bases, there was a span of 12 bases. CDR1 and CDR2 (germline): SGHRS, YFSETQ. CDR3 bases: TGCGCCAGCAGCTCAGCCGGACAGTCGAACACCGGGGAGCTGTTTTTT. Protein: CASSSAGQSNTGELFF.

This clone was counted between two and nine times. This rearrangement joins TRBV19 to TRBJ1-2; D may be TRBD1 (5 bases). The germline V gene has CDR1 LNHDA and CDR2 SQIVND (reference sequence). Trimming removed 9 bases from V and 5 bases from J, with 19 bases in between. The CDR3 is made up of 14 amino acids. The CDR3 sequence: CASRDRGERYGYTF. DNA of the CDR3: TGTGCCAGCAGGGATAGGGGTGAACGTTATGGCTACACCTTC.

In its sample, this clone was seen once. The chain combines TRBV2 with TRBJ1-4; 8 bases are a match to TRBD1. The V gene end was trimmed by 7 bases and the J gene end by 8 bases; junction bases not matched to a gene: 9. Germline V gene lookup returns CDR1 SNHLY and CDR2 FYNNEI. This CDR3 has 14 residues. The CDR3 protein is CASTGPQGVEKLFF. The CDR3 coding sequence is TGTGCCAGCACAGGACCACAGGGGGTGGAAAAACTGTTTTTT.

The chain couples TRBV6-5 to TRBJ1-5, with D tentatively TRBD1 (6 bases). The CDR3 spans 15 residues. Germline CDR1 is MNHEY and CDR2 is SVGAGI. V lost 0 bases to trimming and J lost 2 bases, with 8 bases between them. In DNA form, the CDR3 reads TGTGCCAGCAGTTACTCACAGGGAGGCAATCAGCCCCAGCATTTT. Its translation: CASSYSQGGNQPQHF.

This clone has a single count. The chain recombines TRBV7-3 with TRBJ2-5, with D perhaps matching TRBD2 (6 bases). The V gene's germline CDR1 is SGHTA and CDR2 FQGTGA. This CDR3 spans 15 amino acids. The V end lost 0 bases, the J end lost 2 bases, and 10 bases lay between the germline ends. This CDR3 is CASSLTGGDQETQYF. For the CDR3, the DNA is TGTGCCAGCAGCTTAACGGGAGGAGATCAAGAGACCCAGTACTTC.

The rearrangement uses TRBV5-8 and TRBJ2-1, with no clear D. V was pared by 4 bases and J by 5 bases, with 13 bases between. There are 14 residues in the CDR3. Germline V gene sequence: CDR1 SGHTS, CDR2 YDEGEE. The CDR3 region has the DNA TGTGCCAGCAGCGGCCCACCTAGAAACAATGAGCAGTTCTTC. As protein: CASSGPPRNNEQFF.

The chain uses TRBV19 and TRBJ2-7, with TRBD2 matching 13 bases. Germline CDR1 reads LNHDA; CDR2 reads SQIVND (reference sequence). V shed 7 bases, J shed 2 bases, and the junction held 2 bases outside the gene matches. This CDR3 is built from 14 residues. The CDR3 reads CASNGLAGAYEQYF. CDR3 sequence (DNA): TGTGCCAGTAACGGACTAGCGGGGGCCTACGAGCAGTACTTC.

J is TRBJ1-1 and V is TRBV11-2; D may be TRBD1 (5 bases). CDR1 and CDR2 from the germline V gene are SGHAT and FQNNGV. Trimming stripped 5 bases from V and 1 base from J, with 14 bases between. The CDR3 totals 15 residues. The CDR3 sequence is CASSLRAGTNTEAFF. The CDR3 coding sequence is TGTGCCAGCAGCCTCAGGGCAGGTACGAACACTGAAGCTTTCTTT.

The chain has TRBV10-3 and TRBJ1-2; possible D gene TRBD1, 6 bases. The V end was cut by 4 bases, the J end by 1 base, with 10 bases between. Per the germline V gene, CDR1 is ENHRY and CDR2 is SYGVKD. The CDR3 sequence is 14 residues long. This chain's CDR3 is CAISGAGVNYGYTF. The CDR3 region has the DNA TGTGCCATCAGTGGGGCAGGGGTTAACTATGGCTACACCTTC.

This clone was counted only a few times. The CDR3 spells CASWGQQNTEAFF. In DNA, the CDR3 is TGTGCCAGTTGGGGACAGCAGAACACTGAAGCTTTCTTT. The chain carries TRBV6-5 and TRBJ1-1, with 7 bases fitting TRBD1. After removal of 9 bases from V and 1 base from J, the junction contained 5 bases not matched to a gene. Germline V CDR1 and CDR2: MNHEY, SVGAGI. This CDR3 spans 13 amino acids.

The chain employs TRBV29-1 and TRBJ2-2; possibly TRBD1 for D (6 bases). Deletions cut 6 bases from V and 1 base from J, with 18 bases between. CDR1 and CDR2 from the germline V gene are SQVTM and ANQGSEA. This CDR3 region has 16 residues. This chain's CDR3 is CSVAQVDRLNTGELFF. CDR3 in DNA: TGCAGCGTGGCCCAGGTCGACAGGTTGAACACCGGGGAGCTGTTTTTT.

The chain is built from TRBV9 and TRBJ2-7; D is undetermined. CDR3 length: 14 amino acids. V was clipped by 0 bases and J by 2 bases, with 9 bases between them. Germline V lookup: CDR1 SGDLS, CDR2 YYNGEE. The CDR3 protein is CASSVGTVAYEQYF. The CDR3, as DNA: TGTGCCAGCAGCGTAGGAACGGTTGCCTACGAGCAGTACTTC.

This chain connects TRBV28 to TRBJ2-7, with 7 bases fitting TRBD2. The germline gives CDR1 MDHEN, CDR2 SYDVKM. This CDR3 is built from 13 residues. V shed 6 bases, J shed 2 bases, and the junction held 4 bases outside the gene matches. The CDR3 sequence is CASRREFPYEQYF. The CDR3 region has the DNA TGTGCCAGCAGGCGGGAGTTTCCCTACGAGCAGTACTTC.

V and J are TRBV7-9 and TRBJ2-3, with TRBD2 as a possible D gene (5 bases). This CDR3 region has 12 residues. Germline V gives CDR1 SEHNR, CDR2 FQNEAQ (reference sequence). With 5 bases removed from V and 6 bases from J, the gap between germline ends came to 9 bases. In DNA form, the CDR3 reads TGTGCCAGCAGCGCCCAGCGGGATACGCAGTATTTT. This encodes CASSAQRDTQYF.

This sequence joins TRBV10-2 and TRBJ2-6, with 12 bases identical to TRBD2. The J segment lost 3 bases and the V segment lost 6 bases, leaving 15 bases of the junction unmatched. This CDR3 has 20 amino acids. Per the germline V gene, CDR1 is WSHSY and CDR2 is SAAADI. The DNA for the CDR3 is TGCGCCAGCAGCCTGACCCCCAGACTAGCGGGAGCGATTGGGGCCAACGTCCTGACTTTC. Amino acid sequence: CASSLTPRLAGAIGANVLTF.

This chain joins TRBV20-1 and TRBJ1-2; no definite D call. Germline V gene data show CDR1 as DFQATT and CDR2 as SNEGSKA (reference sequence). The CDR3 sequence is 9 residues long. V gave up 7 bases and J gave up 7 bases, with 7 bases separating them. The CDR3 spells CSVSTGYTF. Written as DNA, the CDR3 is TGCAGTGTCTCTACTGGCTACACCTTC.

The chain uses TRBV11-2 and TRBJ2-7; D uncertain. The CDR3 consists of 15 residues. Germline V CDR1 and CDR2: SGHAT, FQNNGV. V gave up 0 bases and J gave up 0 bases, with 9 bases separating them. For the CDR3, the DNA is TGTGCCAGCAGCTTAGATCGACCGGGCTCCTACGAGCAGTACTTC. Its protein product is CASSLDRPGSYEQYF.